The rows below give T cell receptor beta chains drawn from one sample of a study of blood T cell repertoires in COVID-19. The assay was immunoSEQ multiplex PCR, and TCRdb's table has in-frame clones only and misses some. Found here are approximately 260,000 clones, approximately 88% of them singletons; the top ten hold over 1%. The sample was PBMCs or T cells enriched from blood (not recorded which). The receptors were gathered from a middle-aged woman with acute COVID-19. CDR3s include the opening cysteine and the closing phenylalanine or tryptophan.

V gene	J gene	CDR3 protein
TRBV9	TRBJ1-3	CASSVGGQGYLTPLTSGNTIYF
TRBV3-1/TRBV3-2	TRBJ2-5	CASSLDWERETQYF
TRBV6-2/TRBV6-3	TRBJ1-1	CASSHRRTEAFF
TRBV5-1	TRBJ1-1	CASSLEGTGGPNTEAFF
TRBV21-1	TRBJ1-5	CASSKYRRTQGVSNQPQHF
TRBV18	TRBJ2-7	CASSLDPEGEQYF
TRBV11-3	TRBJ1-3	CASSPWEWGRSGNTIYF
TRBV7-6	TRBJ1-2	CASSLTGGANGYTF
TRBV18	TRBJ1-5	CASSLEQVNQPQHF
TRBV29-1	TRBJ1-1	CSAVPGHLMNTEAFF
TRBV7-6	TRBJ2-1	CASSLMGQGNEQFF
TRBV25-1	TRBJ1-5	CASSPKTGERGSNQPQHF
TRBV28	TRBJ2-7	CASEAGTGISNEQYF
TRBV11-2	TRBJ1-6	CASSSHPGQLNSPLHF
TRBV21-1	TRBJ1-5	CASSKVSQGRGAGQPQHF
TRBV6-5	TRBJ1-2	CASSNSNYGYTF
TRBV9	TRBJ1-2	CASSQGQNYGYTF
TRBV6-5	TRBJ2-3	CASSYGLAGVADTQYF
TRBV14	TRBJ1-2	CASSPDIVGRSTF
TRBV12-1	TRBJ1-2	CASSPRVFYGYTF
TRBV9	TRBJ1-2	CASSVNTAGYGYTF
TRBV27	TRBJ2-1	CASSQFGNEQFF
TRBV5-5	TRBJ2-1	CASSFSGRASNEQFF
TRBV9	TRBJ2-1	CASSSTRSSYNEQFF
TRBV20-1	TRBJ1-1	CSASKSTEAFF
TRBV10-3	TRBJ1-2	CAISRDSNYGYTF
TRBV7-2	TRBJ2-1	CASSARTSGNYGRFF
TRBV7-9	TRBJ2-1	CASTSPRGQEYNEQFF
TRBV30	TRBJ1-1	CAYGSPLLRDF
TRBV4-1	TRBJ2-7	CASSRGGNLAGVYEQYF
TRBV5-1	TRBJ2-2	CASSPLGRGSTGELFF
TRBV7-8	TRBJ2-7	CASSPTRLANYEQYF
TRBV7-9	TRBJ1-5	CASSLEEGQPQHF
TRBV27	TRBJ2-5	CASSLIAASGTQTQYF
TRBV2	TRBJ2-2	CASIAGEWDTGELFF
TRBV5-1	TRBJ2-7	CASSLQGRSYEQYF
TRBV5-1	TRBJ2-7	CASSPGQGSYEQYF